This TCR beta chain is drawn from a study of blood T cell repertoires in COVID-19. After removal of 4 bases from V and 8 bases from J, the junction contained 5 bases not matched to a gene. This CDR3 contains 13 residues. CDR1 is SGHNT and CDR2 is YYREEE in the germline V gene (reference sequence). Assay used: immunoSEQ multiplex PCR; TCRdb lists only in-frame clones, some missing. The sample carries just over 25,000 clones, 90% recorded once. The chain couples TRBV5-4 to TRBJ2-1; 8 bases agree with TRBD2. The clonotype originates from a human donor in a cohort sampled during active COVID-19. The specimen sequenced was peripheral blood. The CDR3 DNA reads TGTGCCAGCAGCACCGGGACTAGATATGAGCAGTTCTTC. This codes for CASSTGTRYEQFF.